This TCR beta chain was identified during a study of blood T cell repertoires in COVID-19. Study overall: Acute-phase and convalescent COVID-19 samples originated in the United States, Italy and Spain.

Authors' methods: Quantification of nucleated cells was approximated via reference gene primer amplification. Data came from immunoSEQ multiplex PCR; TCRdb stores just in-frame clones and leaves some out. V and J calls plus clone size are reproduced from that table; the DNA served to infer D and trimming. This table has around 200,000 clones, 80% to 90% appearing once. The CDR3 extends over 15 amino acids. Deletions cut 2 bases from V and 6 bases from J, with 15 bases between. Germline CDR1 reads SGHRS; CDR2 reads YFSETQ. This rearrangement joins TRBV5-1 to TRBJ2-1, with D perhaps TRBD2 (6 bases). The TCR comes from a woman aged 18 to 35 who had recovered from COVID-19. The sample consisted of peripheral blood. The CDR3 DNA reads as TGCGCCAGCAGCTTCCGGGACTTAGTATTCAATGAGCAGTTCTTC. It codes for CASSFRDLVFNEQFF.